This entry describes one T cell receptor (beta chain). Its cognate antigen is unknown. The data belong to a study of T cell responses to AZD1222 COVID-19 vaccine. Clones were sequenced by immunoSEQ multiplex PCR, and TCRdb holds only the in-frame ones, with some missing. The sample lists 90,000 to 150,000 clones, around 85% occurring once. Broader study findings: Clonal diversity was possibly underestimated, and the donors were mostly white British, with more females.

The J segment lost 2 bases and the V segment lost 7 bases, leaving 2 bases of the junction unmatched. The germline V gene has CDR1 SQVTM and CDR2 ANQGSEA. The CDR3 spans 14 residues. The source material was peripheral blood, sampled on day 0 of AZD1222 vaccination. This clonotype was sampled from an adult in good health. The genes are TRBV29-1 and TRBJ2-3; 14 positions match TRBD2. The CDR3 protein is CSGGLAGVTDTQYF. The CDR3 DNA is TGCAGCGGGGGACTAGCGGGGGTCACAGATACGCAGTATTTT.